This T cell receptor (beta chain) comes out of a study of T cells in Graves' hyperthyroidism and ophthalmopathy. RNA transcripts served as the template for amplifying TCR beta CDR3 regions. When the TCR CDR3 underwent first-round RT-PCR, the HTBI primer set was used. In TCRdb, the multiplex PCR reads were re-called with MiXCR into one record per CDR3 protein. The top ten hold around 7.7% of the sample, which has under 450,000 distinct CDR3 sequences, 15% to 18% seen once. Patients having uncontrolled infection, another autoimmune disease, pregnancy or lactation were not included. Diagnosing involved the use of clinical symptoms, serum thyroxine and TRAb, thyroid ultrasound and orbital computed tomography. Many counts were recorded for this clonotype. This CDR3 is 18 amino acids long. Germline V gives CDR1 SGHTA, CDR2 FQGNSA. After removal of 2 bases from V and 5 bases from J, the junction contained 10 bases not matched to a gene.

The sample consisted of blood. This receptor was obtained from a woman between 18 and 30 years old with Graves' hyperthyroidism. The rearrangement links TRBV7-2 to TRBJ2-3; 13 bases are a match to TRBD2. The CDR3 nucleotides are TGTGCCAGCAGCTTATTCCCCGGACTAGCGGGAGTGGGAGATACGCAGTATTTT. Amino acid sequence: CASSLFPGLAGVGDTQYF.